This T cell receptor beta chain was identified during a study of T cells after yellow fever vaccination. Comment on this clonotype: Its specificity is not known.

Points from the study as a whole: It was a small share of clonotypes that appeared in both CD4 and CD8 compartments. Re-detected after boosting: most primary clones, 95% to 98% of CD4 and around 86% of CD8. Weaker overall was a secondary response that nonetheless peaked faster, on day 5 versus 15.

CDR3 size: 14 residues. CDR1 is SQVTM, CDR2 ANQGSEA, per germline. V was shortened by 3 bases and J by 6 bases, with 14 bases between the two germline ends. TCRdb ran MiXCR on the 5' RACE reads and lists one entry per CDR3 protein. The sample has roughly 250,000 distinct CDR3 sequences; 10% to 15% are singletons. The specimen comprised CD4+ T cells sorted from PBMCs, sampled 45 days after the yellow fever booster vaccination. The genes are TRBV29-1 and TRBJ2-2; D could derive from TRBD1 or TRBD2 (6 bases each). The clonotype comes from a man aged 25-45 years who received the YFV17D yellow fever vaccine. The CDR3 loop is CSVEAGHVAGELFF. CDR3 nucleotides: TGCAGCGTTGAGGCGGGACACGTAGCCGGGGAGCTGTTTTTT.